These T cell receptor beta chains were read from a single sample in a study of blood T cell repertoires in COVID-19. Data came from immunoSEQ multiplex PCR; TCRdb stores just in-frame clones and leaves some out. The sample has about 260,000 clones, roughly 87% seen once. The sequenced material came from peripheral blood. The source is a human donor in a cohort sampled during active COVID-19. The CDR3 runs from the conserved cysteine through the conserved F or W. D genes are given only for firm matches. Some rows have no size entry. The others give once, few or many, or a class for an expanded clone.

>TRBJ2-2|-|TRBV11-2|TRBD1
CASSRQGRNTGELFF
TGTGCCAGCAGCCGACAGGGAAGGAACACCGGGGAGCTGTTTTTT
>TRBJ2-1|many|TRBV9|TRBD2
CASSVATGTSGGQFYNEQFF
TGTGCCAGCAGCGTAGCTACAGGGACTAGCGGTGGACAATTCTACAATGAGCAGTTCTTC
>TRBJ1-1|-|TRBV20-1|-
CSAQGDTEAFF
TGCAGTGCGCAAGGGGACACTGAAGCTTTCTTT
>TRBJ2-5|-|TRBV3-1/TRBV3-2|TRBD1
CASSLHRDRTQETQYF
TGTGCCAGCAGCCTACACCGGGACAGGACCCAAGAGACCCAGTACTTC
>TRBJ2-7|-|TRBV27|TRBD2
CASSPDSGRSLYEQYF
TGTGCCAGCAGTCCCGACAGCGGGAGGTCCCTCTACGAGCAGTACTTC
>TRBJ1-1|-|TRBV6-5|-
CASSRGVTEAFF
TGTGCCAGCAGTAGGGGTGTCACTGAAGCTTTCTTT
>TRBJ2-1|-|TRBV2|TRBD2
CASSGGRSYNEQFF
TGTGCCAGCAGTGGCGGGAGGAGTTATAATGAGCAGTTCTTC
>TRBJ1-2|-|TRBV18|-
CASSGTPRGDFYGYTF
TGTGCCAGCTCAGGGACCCCCAGGGGAGATTTCTATGGCTACACCTTC
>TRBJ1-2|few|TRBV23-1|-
CASSQSTVYGYTF
TGCGCCAGCAGTCAATCGACAGTCTATGGCTACACCTTC
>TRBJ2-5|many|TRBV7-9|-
CASSPGVGETQYF
TGTGCCAGCAGCCCAGGGGTCGGGGAGACCCAGTACTTC
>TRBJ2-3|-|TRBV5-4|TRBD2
CASSSKREHADTQYF
TGTGCCAGCAGCTCTAAGCGGGAGCATGCAGATACGCAGTATTTT
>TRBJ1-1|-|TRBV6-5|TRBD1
CASRRTGNTEAFF
TGTGCCAGCAGACGGACAGGGAACACTGAAGCTTTCTTT
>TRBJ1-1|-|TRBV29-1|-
CSVDRGNTEAFF
TGCAGCGTTGATCGGGGGAACACTGAAGCTTTCTTT
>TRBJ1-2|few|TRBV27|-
CASSSHRGAPYGYTF
TGTGCCAGCAGTTCCCATCGGGGGGCGCCCTATGGCTACACCTTC
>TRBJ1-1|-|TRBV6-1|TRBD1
CASSDFRTGGTEAFF
TGTGCCAGCAGTGATTTTCGGACAGGGGGCACTGAAGCTTTCTTT
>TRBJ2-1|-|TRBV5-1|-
CASSLVANEQFF
TGCGCCAGCAGCTTGGTAGCGAATGAGCAGTTCTTC
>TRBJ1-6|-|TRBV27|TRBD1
CASSPVSTDRGNSPLHF
TGTGCCAGCAGTCCAGTATCGACGGACAGGGGAAATTCACCCCTCCACTTT
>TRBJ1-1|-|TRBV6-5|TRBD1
CASRLTGGYTEAFF
TGTGCCAGCAGGTTAACAGGGGGATACACTGAAGCTTTCTTT
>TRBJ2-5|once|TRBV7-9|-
CASKPPGETQYF
TGTGCCAGCAAACCACCGGGGGAGACCCAGTACTTC
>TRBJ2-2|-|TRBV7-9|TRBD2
CASSLTSGSGGELFF
TGTGCCAGCAGCCTTACTAGCGGGAGTGGTGGGGAGCTGTTTTTT
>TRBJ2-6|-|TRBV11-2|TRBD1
CASSLRLGTGGSGANVLTF
TGTGCCAGCAGCTTGAGGTTGGGGACAGGTGGCTCTGGGGCCAACGTCCTGACTTTC
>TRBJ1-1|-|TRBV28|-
CASSLGQGEAFF
TGTGCCAGCAGTTTGGGGCAGGGCGAAGCTTTCTTT
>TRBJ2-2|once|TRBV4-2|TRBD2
CASSQIVDGRANTGELFF
TGTGCCAGCAGCCAGATCGTGGACGGGAGGGCGAACACCGGGGAGCTGTTTTTT
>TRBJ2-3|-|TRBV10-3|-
CAISGGGRSDTDTQYF
TGTGCCATCAGTGGGGGGGGCAGGAGCGACACAGATACGCAGTATTTT
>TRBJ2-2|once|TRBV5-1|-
CASSAGLASGELFF
TGCGCCAGCAGCGCCGGACTGGCGTCCGGGGAGCTGTTTTTT
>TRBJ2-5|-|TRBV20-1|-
CSGLVGETQYF
TGCAGTGGACTAGTAGGGGAGACCCAGTACTTC
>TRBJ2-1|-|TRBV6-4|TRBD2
CASSDFGGSNEQFF
TGTGCCAGCAGTGACTTCGGCGGGAGCAATGAGCAGTTCTTC
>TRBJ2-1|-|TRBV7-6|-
CASSLSGSSYNEQFF
TGTGCCAGCAGCTTATCCGGGAGCTCCTACAATGAGCAGTTCTTC
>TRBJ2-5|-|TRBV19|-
CASSTSGDSRGETQYF
TGTGCCAGTAGTACCTCCGGGGATAGCAGAGGGGAGACCCAGTACTTC
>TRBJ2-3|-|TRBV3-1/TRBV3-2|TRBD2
CASSNGLATDTQYF
TGTGCCAGCAGCAACGGACTAGCCACAGATACGCAGTATTTT
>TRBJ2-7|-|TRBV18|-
CASSQAGAIVYEQYF
TGTGCCAGCTCACAGGCAGGGGCGATAGTCTACGAGCAGTACTTC
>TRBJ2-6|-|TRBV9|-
CASSYRDSGANVLTF
TGTGCCAGCAGTTATAGAGACTCTGGGGCCAACGTCCTGACTTTC
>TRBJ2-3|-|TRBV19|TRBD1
CASRIWTGTTDTQYF
TGTGCCAGTAGGATCTGGACAGGCACCACAGATACGCAGTATTTT
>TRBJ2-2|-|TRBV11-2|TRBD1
CASSTRQGSIGELFF
TGTGCCAGCAGTACTAGACAGGGGAGCATCGGGGAGCTGTTTTTT
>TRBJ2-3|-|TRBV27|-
CASSLNAGFSDTQYF
TGTGCCAGCAGTCTTAATGCGGGATTCTCAGATACGCAGTATTTT
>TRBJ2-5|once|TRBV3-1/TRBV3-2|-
CASSPGGPGEETQYF
TGTGCCAGCAGCCCGGGCGGGCCAGGGGAAGAGACCCAGTACTTC
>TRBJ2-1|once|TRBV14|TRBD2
CASSTRTSGYNEQFF
TGTGCCAGCAGCACCCGGACTAGCGGGTACAATGAGCAGTTCTTC
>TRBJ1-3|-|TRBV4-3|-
CASSQGAISGNTIYF
TGCGCCAGCAGCCAAGGGGCCATCTCTGGAAACACCATATATTTT
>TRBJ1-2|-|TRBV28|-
CASQDFGGYTF
TGTGCCAGCCAAGACTTCGGTGGCTACACCTTC
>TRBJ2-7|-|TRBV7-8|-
CASSLASVSEQYF
TGTGCCAGCAGCTTAGCGTCGGTCTCCGAGCAGTACTTC
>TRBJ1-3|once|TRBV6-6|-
CASRPRTARGNTIYF
TGTGCCAGCAGACCTAGGACAGCCCGGGGAAACACCATATATTTT
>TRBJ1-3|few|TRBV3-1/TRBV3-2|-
CASSQVVSNTIYF
TGTGCCAGCAGCCAAGTTGTGAGCAACACCATATATTTT